The clone carrying this T cell receptor beta chain occurred once. Its target is unknown. This sample is part of a study of long-term antiretroviral therapy in people with HIV. Study-level points and caveats: Increased diversity was seen after ART, yet it remained lower than in transplant donor controls. Regardless of time point, clones expanded before ART dominated the repertoire.

Each donor provided at least one pre-ART PBMC sample and at least two post-ART PBMC samples. They ran version v3.0 of the immunoSEQ assay at survey level. The assay was immunoSEQ multiplex PCR, and TCRdb's table has in-frame clones only and misses some. The table records roughly 35,000 clones, approximately 93% of them present only once. This TCR derives from a woman in her fifties or sixties with HIV. The input for sequencing was unsorted PBMCs, taken approximately 5 years after starting antiretroviral therapy.

In DNA form, the CDR3 reads TGCAGCGTTGAAGGCGGGGGAACAGATACGCAGTATTTT. Translating it yields CSVEGGGTDTQYF. This chain joins TRBV29-1 and TRBJ2-3, with 7 bases aligning to TRBD2. Unmatched junction bases numbered 1, after V lost 1 base and J lost 3 bases. This CDR3 has 13 residues. CDR1 and CDR2 from the germline V gene are SQVTM and ANQGSEA.